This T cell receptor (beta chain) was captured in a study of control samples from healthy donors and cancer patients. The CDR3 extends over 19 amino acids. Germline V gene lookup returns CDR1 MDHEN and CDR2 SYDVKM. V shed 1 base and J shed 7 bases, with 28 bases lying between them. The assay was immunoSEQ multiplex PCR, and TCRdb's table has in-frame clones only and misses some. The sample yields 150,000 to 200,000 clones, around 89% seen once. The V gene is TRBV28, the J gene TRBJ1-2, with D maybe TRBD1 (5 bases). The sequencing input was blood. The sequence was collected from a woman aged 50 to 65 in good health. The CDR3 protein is CASSLYGVMGTARVGGYTF. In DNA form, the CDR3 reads TGTGCCAGCAGTTTATATGGGGTAATGGGGACGGCGAGGGTCGGTGGCTACACCTTC.